This T cell receptor (beta chain) is from a study of cytomegalovirus exposure and HLA in healthy donors. Germline CDR1 and CDR2: SGHNT and YYREEE (reference sequence). The trim removed 5 bases at V and 0 bases at J, leaving 4 bases unmatched. CDR3 length equals 14 residues. The PCR employed 60 Vbeta primers together with 13 Jbeta primers. Assay: immunoSEQ multiplex PCR; the TCRdb copy retains only in-frame clones and omits some. Found here are about 97,000 clones, 79% of them singletons; the top ten hold more than 2.5%. This chain connects TRBV5-4 to TRBJ1-1; 7 nucleotides agree with TRBD1. Sequenced input: PBMCs. This TCR was recovered from a male donor in good health and CMV-seropositive. CDR3 sequence (DNA): TGTGCCAGCAGGCGGGACAGAATGAACACTGAAGCTTTCTTT. Translating it yields CASRRDRMNTEAFF.